This T cell receptor beta chain was identified during a study of T cells in tumors after PD-1 blockade (dated 2019 in TCRdb). Notes on the research overall: Patients with prior checkpoint blockade, systemic immunosuppressant use, or recent radiotherapy or other anti-cancer therapy within 4 weeks were excluded. Patients received pembrolizumab 200 mg every 3 weeks or cemiplimab 350 mg every 2 weeks. Some patients also continued taking vismodegib 150 mg daily during anti-PD-1 treatment. Peripheral blood samples averaged about 120,000 TCR templates (range about 22,000-260,000) and 36,536 unique clonotypes. Using site-matched tumors from BCC or SCC patients sampled before and after anti-PD-1 therapy, the study carried out paired single-cell RNA and TCR sequencing. To compare clonotypes in blood versus tumor, bulk TCR sequencing was run on around eleven peripheral blood samples drawn from a few patients. RECIST version 1.1 was used to assess clinical response.

Broad study findings and their caveats: Roughly 40% of TCR clonotypes from the tumor were detected in blood, and certain novel exhausted tumor clones were present in blood collected before treatment, which suggests recruitment from the periphery. The source of novel T cell clones was not identified, and lymphoid organs or rare unexpanded clones within the tumor or the tumor periphery could be included among the possible sources.

The immunoSEQ platform was used for deep TCRbeta sequencing. Under the source paper's analysis protocol: For further analysis, only productive rearrangements were exported out of the immunoSEQ Analyzer. T cell phenotypes were assigned to bulk TCRbeta clonotypes by matching the clonotypes to single-cell RNA+TCR-seq clones with the same TCRbeta sequence. Clone enrichment in tumor was computed as tumor frequency divided by PBMC frequency from bulk TCR sequencing. TCRs were grouped by GLIPH into specificity groups, defined as clusters of distinct TCRs likely recognizing common antigens via shared CDR3 motifs. This is the immuneACCESS table as TCRdb keeps it, with only in-frame sequences that have V and J called. A part of the clones is gone; compared with another copy, unresolved V genes explain less than half, and the rest is unexplained. V, J and clone size derive from that table, while D and trimming were established from the DNA sequence. The table for this sample lists about 63,000 clones; around 74% of them were counted only once. The top ten clones comprise 4.7% of the sample.

The meaning of the sample's time point label: after anti-PD-1 therapy. For bulk TCRbeta sequencing, genomic DNA was extracted from tumor biopsies or peripheral blood, and input amounts ranged from about 616 ng to 6,500 ng. Histologically proven advanced or metastatic basal or squamous cell carcinoma was present in all patients, all of whom were poor candidates for surgical resection. Of the 10 or so patients in the basal cell carcinoma cohort, several underwent bulk tumor TCR sequencing. To note about this clone: Its antigen target is currently unknown. Qualities for individual bases were not recorded, and no much larger clone is one base off.

The germline V gene supplies CDR1 SGHRS and CDR2 YFSETQ. The cysteine opens and the phenylalanine closes a CDR3 of 15 amino acids. Only the CDR3 region is kept as DNA, spanning 45 bases read in frame from base 1. V has 3 bases trimmed and J has 3 bases trimmed; junction bases matching no gene number 5. This receptor chain uses TRBV5-1 and TRBJ2-1; a stretch of 8 junction bases matches TRBD2. This receptor was identified in a human donor with basal cell carcinoma. The sequences come from PBMCs, collected after anti-PD-1 treatment. The encoded CDR3 is CASSSTGTSYNEQFF. The DNA sequence is given as TGCGCCAGCAGCTCAACCGGGACTAGCTACAATGAGCAGTTCTTC.